Listed below are T cell receptor beta chains from one sample, sequenced in a study of shared clonotypes between healthy human individuals. Data came from immunoSEQ multiplex PCR; TCRdb stores just in-frame clones and leaves some out. The sample contains about 1 million clones, around 78% of which appear only once. Source material: memory CD4+ T cells from PBMCs. The origin of the receptors is a man aged 18 to 29 in good health. Some clones in this sample may be carry-over from other donors' samples. Both conserved end residues are part of each CDR3. A D gene is named only where the DNA matches it firmly. Clone size appears in some rows only: once, few, many, or a class for an expanded clone.

TRBV7-3,TRBD2,once,TRBJ2-2,TGTGCCAGCAGCCTAGGACTAGCGGGAGTCACCGGGGAGCTGTTTTTT,CASSLGLAGVTGELFF
TRBV6-1,NA,NA,TRBJ2-7,TGTGCCAGCAGTGAAGCGGACCAAGCCTACGAGCAGTACTTC,CASSEADQAYEQYF
TRBV7-2,NA,NA,TRBJ2-2,TGTGCCAGCAGCTTAGAAATAAGGGGGGAGCTGTTTTTT,CASSLEIRGELFF
TRBV28,NA,NA,TRBJ2-7,TGTGCCAGCACCGGGACTCCGCCTTCTAATCACGAGCAGTACTTC,CASTGTPPSNHEQYF
TRBV19,TRBD1,NA,TRBJ2-2,TGTGCCAGTAGTCCACAGGGGTACACCGGGGAGCTGTTTTTT,CASSPQGYTGELFF
TRBV5-5,NA,few,TRBJ2-3,TGTGCCAGCAGCCTTCGGACAGATACGCAGTATTTT,CASSLRTDTQYF
TRBV28,TRBD1,NA,TRBJ2-7,TGTGCCAGCAGTTTAGGTACAGGGGCAAGGGAGCAGTACTTC,CASSLGTGAREQYF
TRBV7-6,NA,NA,TRBJ2-3,TGTGCCAGCAGCTTAGGGTTGAGCACAGATACGCAGTATTTT,CASSLGLSTDTQYF
TRBV7-7,TRBD2,NA,TRBJ2-5,TGTGCCAGCATGGCCCTAGCGGGATCCCAAGAGACCCAGTACTTC,CASMALAGSQETQYF
TRBV29-1,TRBD1,NA,TRBJ2-5,TGCAGCGTGGGGGGACAGGGGTGGGAGACCCAGTACTTC,CSVGGQGWETQYF
TRBV5-1,NA,NA,TRBJ2-5,TGCGCCAGCAGCTTGTTTCAGGGGGGAGCAGAGACCCAGTACTTC,CASSLFQGGAETQYF
TRBV4-1,TRBD2,NA,TRBJ2-7,TGCGCCAGCAGCCTCCGGACTAGCGGGAGGGGATCAACCTCCTACGAGCAGTACTTC,CASSLRTSGRGSTSYEQYF
TRBV4-2,NA,once,TRBJ2-1,TGTGCCAGCAGCCCGGGTTACAATGAGCAGTTCTTC,CASSPGYNEQFF
TRBV12-5,TRBD2,NA,TRBJ2-1,TGTGCTAGTAAGCGAGGGACTAGCGGAGGGTACAATGAGCAGTTCTTC,CASKRGTSGGYNEQFF
TRBV5-6,TRBD1,NA,TRBJ1-2,TGTGCCAGCGGATGGACAGGGGGCGCATATGGCTACACCTTC,CASGWTGGAYGYTF
TRBV7-9,TRBD1,NA,TRBJ1-2,TGTGCCAGCAGCGTCCTACAGGGGGTGAACTATGGCTACACCTTC,CASSVLQGVNYGYTF
TRBV30,NA,NA,TRBJ1-1,TGTGCCTGGAGCTTAAGTGGGGGCACTGAAGCTTTCTTT,CAWSLSGGTEAFF
TRBV29-1,NA,NA,TRBJ2-2,TGCAGCGTTCAGTACGTTCCGAACACCGGGGAGCTGTTTTTT,CSVQYVPNTGELFF
TRBV18,TRBD2,NA,TRBJ2-1,TGTGCCAGCTCACCACCGGGGAGGGTCAATCTTCTCTTC,CASSPPGRVNLLF
TRBV30,NA,NA,TRBJ1-5,TGTGCCTGGAGTCGACTCAGGGATCAGCCCCAGCATTTT,CAWSRLRDQPQHF
TRBV11-2,NA,many,TRBJ2-7,TGTGCCAGCAGCCTTAGAACAGGTAGCAGCGAGCAGTACTTC,CASSLRTGSSEQYF
TRBV15,NA,few,TRBJ2-5,TGTGCCACCAACCCGGGGGGACAGGCCGAGACCCAGTACTTC,CATNPGGQAETQYF